One and the same sample provided the 14 T cell receptor beta chains below, sequenced in a study of siplizumab effects on memory and regulatory T cells. Only in-frame clones appear in the TCRdb table, and some are missing; sequencing was by immunoSEQ multiplex PCR. The sample contains 99,000 or so clones, roughly 92% of which appear only once. Sequenced input: Tregs sorted from blood. The origin of the receptors is a human donor in good health.

The gene calls are TRBV5-1 and TRBJ2-1; 8 bases match TRBD2. Germline lookup yields CDR1 SGHRS and CDR2 YFSETQ. The CDR3 totals 13 residues. Trimming at V came to 5 bases and at J to 11 bases, leaving 9 bases not matched to a gene. CDR3 sequence reads: CASRTQREYQQFF. The DNA of the CDR3 is TGCGCCAGCAGGACTCAGCGGGAGTATCAGCAGTTCTTC.

The chain employs TRBV2 and TRBJ2-1; possible D gene TRBD2, 7 bases. Germline V gene data show CDR1 as SNHLY and CDR2 as FYNNEI. This CDR3 is 15 amino acids long. Trimming removed 10 bases from V and 7 bases from J, with 23 bases in between. The CDR3 DNA reads TGTGCCAAGTCTACAGGGACTATGAACCAAAATGAGCAGTTCTTC. It translates to CAKSTGTMNQNEQFF.

V is TRBV5-4 and J is TRBJ2-7; 7 bases fit TRBD1. With 4 bases clipped from V and 2 bases from J, the junction kept 9 bases outside the gene matches. CDR3 size: 15 residues. Germline V lookup: CDR1 SGHNT, CDR2 YYREEE (reference sequence). The CDR3 DNA reads TGTGCCAGCAGCCTTAGGGACAGTCTTACCTACGAGCAGTACTTC. This sequence encodes CASSLRDSLTYEQYF. Full variable domain (remainder filled in from reference TRBV5-4 and TRBJ2-7): ETGVTQSPTHLIKTRGQQVTLRCSSQSGHNTVSWYQQALGQGPQFIFQYYREEENGRGNFPPRFSGLQFPNYSSELNVNALELDDSALYLCASSLRDSLTYEQYFGPGTRLTVT.

This chain connects TRBV14 to TRBJ2-3, with 9 bases that match TRBD1. V was pared by 4 bases and J by 3 bases, with 11 bases of the junction left unmatched. Germline CDR1 SGHDN, CDR2 FVKESK. The CDR3 covers 17 residues. CDR3 DNA: TGTGCCAGCAGCCTGACAGGGGGGGGGTTTGGAACAGATACGCAGTATTTT. This codes for CASSLTGGGFGTDTQYF.

This rearrangement joins TRBV29-1 to TRBJ1-2, with TRBD1 as a possible D gene (5 bases). Germline assignment: CDR1 SQVTM and CDR2 ANQGSEA. V shed 6 bases and J shed 8 bases, with 13 bases lying between them. This CDR3 spans 11 amino acids. The CDR3 region is CSVDYGGGYTF. The CDR3 nucleotides are TGCAGCGTGGATTACGGGGGAGGCTACACCTTC.

The CDR3 loop reads CASSRDRNTEAFF. CDR3 DNA: TGTGCCAGCAGCCGGGACAGGAACACTGAAGCTTTCTTT. This rearrangement joins TRBV5-4 to TRBJ1-1; 7 bases match TRBD1. Germline V gene data show CDR1 as SGHNT and CDR2 as YYREEE (reference sequence). This CDR3 is 13 amino acids long. V lost 4 bases, J lost 1 base, and 1 base stayed unmatched. Variable domain in full (rest from reference TRBV5-4 and TRBJ1-1): ETGVTQSPTHLIKTRGQQVTLRCSSQSGHNTVSWYQQALGQGPQFIFQYYREEENGRGNFPPRFSGLQFPNYSSELNVNALELDDSALYLCASSRDRNTEAFFGQGTRLTVV.

This rearrangement joins TRBV9 to TRBJ2-5; 11 nucleotides agree with TRBD2. The CDR3 spans 16 residues. Trimming at V came to 0 bases and at J to 2 bases, leaving 3 bases not matched to a gene. Germline CDR1 and CDR2: SGDLS and YYNGEE. The CDR3 bases are TGTGCCAGCAGCGTAGCGGTAGCGGGGGGGCAAGAGACCCAGTACTTC. As protein: CASSVAVAGGQETQYF.

V gene TRBV7-9 combines with J gene TRBJ2-3; a weak D match, TRBD2 (5 bases). Germline V CDR1 and CDR2: SEHNR, FQNEAQ (reference sequence). With 5 bases removed from V and 8 bases from J, the gap between germline ends came to 17 bases. The CDR3 has 14 amino acids. CDR3 sequence reads: CASSPPGPRGTQYF. DNA of the CDR3: TGTGCCAGCAGCCCTCCCGGGCCACGGGGTACGCAGTATTTT.

The chain joins TRBV30 to TRBJ1-1; perhaps TRBD1 as D (6 bases). The CDR3 covers 14 residues. V was trimmed by 2 bases and J by 2 bases, leaving 12 bases between them. The V gene's germline CDR1 is GTSNPN and CDR2 SVGIG (reference sequence). CDR3 DNA: TGTGCCTGGAGTCCAGACAGGTTTAACACTGAAGCTTTCTTT. Translation gives CAWSPDRFNTEAFF.

This sequence joins TRBV6-1 and TRBJ2-7; 7 bases are a match to TRBD1. This CDR3 contains 15 residues. Unmatched junction bases numbered 8, after V lost 3 bases and J lost 3 bases. The germline CDR1 and CDR2 sequences are MNHNS and SASEGT. CDR3 sequence (DNA): TGTGCCAGCAGTGACCGGACAGGCAGGGACTACGAGCAGTACTTC. Translating it yields CASSDRTGRDYEQYF.

The chain uses TRBV11-2 and TRBJ2-1, with 11 nucleotides matching TRBD2. From germline, CDR1 is SGHAT and CDR2 FQNNGV. Germline trimming cut 5 bases from V and 8 bases from J; bases unmatched to any gene: 8. This CDR3 has 15 residues. The DNA of the CDR3 is TGTGCCAGCAGCCAACGACTAGCGGGGTGGGATGAGCAGTTCTTC. As protein: CASSQRLAGWDEQFF.

J is TRBJ2-5 and V is TRBV18, with a tentative D call TRBD2 (6 bases). Trimming took off 6 bases at V and 3 bases at J, with 14 bases between the two ends. The CDR3 is 14 residues long. From germline, CDR1 is KGHSH and CDR2 LQKENI. The CDR3 reads CASSPPGVKETQYF. For the CDR3, the DNA is TGTGCCAGCTCTCCCCCGGGAGTTAAAGAGACCCAGTACTTC.

This chain uses TRBV19 with TRBJ1-2; D is perhaps TRBD1 (5 bases). Germline V CDR1 and CDR2: LNHDA, SQIVND (reference sequence). Trimming cost V 6 bases and J 8 bases, with 10 bases left between them. The CDR3 extends over 11 amino acids. CDR3 region: CASSRRGGYTF. CDR3 DNA sequence: TGTGCCAGTAGCCGCCGGGGCGGCTACACCTTC.

V gene TRBV18 combines with J gene TRBJ1-1; D is ambiguous. This CDR3 spans 13 amino acids. V lost 5 bases and J 0 bases, leaving 7 bases between the germline ends. Germline V lookup: CDR1 KGHSH, CDR2 LQKENI. The CDR3 reads CASSKVLNTEAFF. CDR3 nucleotide sequence: TGTGCCAGCTCAAAGGTCCTGAACACTGAAGCTTTCTTT.